Listed below are T cell receptor beta chains from one sample, sequenced in a study of OX40 agonist ivuxolimab in advanced cancers. The method was immunoSEQ multiplex PCR; TCRdb's version includes in-frame clones alone and lacks a portion of them. The sample has 30,000 to 45,000 clones, 82% seen once. This sample comprised CD4+ or CD8+ T cells sorted from blood, obtained in a trial of the OX40 agonist ivuxolimab. The receptors derive from an adult with an advanced solid tumor such as melanoma, head and neck, liver or kidney cancer. The CDR3 runs from the conserved cysteine through the conserved F or W. Fields, in order: D gene, clone size, J gene, V gene, CDR3 DNA, CDR3 protein. A D gene is named only where the DNA matches it firmly. The size entry is marked missing in some rows and otherwise reads once, few, many or a size class.

d_gene: .
abundance: .
j_gene: TRBJ2-1
v_gene: TRBV7-3
CDR3nt: TGTGCCAGCAGCTTAAATCCCCGGGCTCGACAGGATGAGCAGTTCTTC
CDR3aa: CASSLNPRARQDEQFF

d_gene: .
abundance: .
j_gene: TRBJ2-6
v_gene: TRBV13
CDR3nt: TGTGCCAGCAGTAAATCGGTGGGGGCTGGGGCCAACGTCCTGACTTTC
CDR3aa: CASSKSVGAGANVLTF

d_gene: .
abundance: .
j_gene: TRBJ2-5
v_gene: TRBV11-2
CDR3nt: TGTGCCAGCAGCCTTTACATGTTAGCGGAGACCCAGTACTTC
CDR3aa: CASSLYMLAETQYF

d_gene: .
abundance: .
j_gene: TRBJ1-5
v_gene: TRBV7-8
CDR3nt: TGTGCCAGCAGCTTAATGATCGCAGATTATAGCAATCAGCCCCAGCATTTT
CDR3aa: CASSLMIADYSNQPQHF

d_gene: .
abundance: .
j_gene: TRBJ2-2
v_gene: TRBV11-2
CDR3nt: TGTGCCAGCAGCTTCTCAGGCCCCGGGGAGCTGTTTTTT
CDR3aa: CASSFSGPGELFF

d_gene: .
abundance: .
j_gene: TRBJ2-1
v_gene: TRBV28
CDR3nt: TGTGCCAGCAGCCCCCGGACATGGCACAATGAGCAGTTCTTC
CDR3aa: CASSPRTWHNEQFF

d_gene: .
abundance: .
j_gene: TRBJ1-3
v_gene: TRBV5-1
CDR3nt: TGCGCCAGCAGCGAAGCTTTCTCTGGAAACACCATATATTTT
CDR3aa: CASSEAFSGNTIYF

d_gene: .
abundance: .
j_gene: TRBJ2-1
v_gene: TRBV6-5
CDR3nt: TGTGCCAGCAGTTACGCAGGGGTGGGGCTGGACAATGAGCAGTTCTTC
CDR3aa: CASSYAGVGLDNEQFF

d_gene: .
abundance: .
j_gene: TRBJ1-3
v_gene: TRBV2
CDR3nt: TGTGCCAGCAGAATAGAGGGAAACACCATATATTTT
CDR3aa: CASRIEGNTIYF

d_gene: TRBD1
abundance: .
j_gene: TRBJ2-3
v_gene: TRBV14
CDR3nt: TGTGCCAGCCGGGGACAGGGCTATACAGATACGCAGTATTTT
CDR3aa: CASRGQGYTDTQYF

d_gene: TRBD1
abundance: .
j_gene: TRBJ1-2
v_gene: TRBV7-2
CDR3nt: TGTGCCAGCAGCTTGCTTGGACAGGTCTATGGCTACACCTTC
CDR3aa: CASSLLGQVYGYTF

d_gene: .
abundance: few
j_gene: TRBJ1-2
v_gene: TRBV6-5
CDR3nt: TGTGCCAGCAGTCTGACCCTGGGGTATGGCTACACCTTC
CDR3aa: CASSLTLGYGYTF

d_gene: TRBD2
abundance: .
j_gene: TRBJ2-3
v_gene: TRBV6-1
CDR3nt: TGTGCCAGCTCCAGCGGGGGGAGGGATACGCAGTATTTT
CDR3aa: CASSSGGRDTQYF

d_gene: .
abundance: .
j_gene: TRBJ2-2
v_gene: TRBV5-1
CDR3nt: TGCGCCAGCAGCTTGGCGCTCCCGGGGTCAACGAACACCGGGGAGCTGTTTTTT
CDR3aa: CASSLALPGSTNTGELFF

d_gene: .
abundance: .
j_gene: TRBJ2-1
v_gene: TRBV11-3
CDR3nt: TGTGCCAGCAGCTTAGGTTACCTCTCCTACAATGAGCAGTTCTTC
CDR3aa: CASSLGYLSYNEQFF

d_gene: .
abundance: few
j_gene: TRBJ1-2
v_gene: TRBV25-1
CDR3nt: TGTGCCAGCAGTGAAACATCTAACTATGGCTACACCTTC
CDR3aa: CASSETSNYGYTF

d_gene: TRBD1
abundance: .
j_gene: TRBJ2-7
v_gene: TRBV5-6
CDR3nt: TGTGCCAGCAGCAGTTATTGGGATTCTGGGACAGGGCCTTCCTACGAGCAGTACTTC
CDR3aa: CASSSYWDSGTGPSYEQYF

d_gene: .
abundance: .
j_gene: TRBJ2-2
v_gene: TRBV2
CDR3nt: TGTGCCAGCAGGGAAACCCCTGTAGGCGGGGAGCTGTTTTTT
CDR3aa: CASRETPVGGELFF

d_gene: .
abundance: .
j_gene: TRBJ2-2
v_gene: TRBV6-5
CDR3nt: TGTGCCAGCAGAGAGCGGCCGAACACCGGGGAGCTGTTTTTT
CDR3aa: CASRERPNTGELFF

d_gene: TRBD2
abundance: .
j_gene: TRBJ2-1
v_gene: TRBV13
CDR3nt: TGTGCCAGCAGCTTATTGGCTCTAGCGGGCCTATACAATGAGCAGTTCTTC
CDR3aa: CASSLLALAGLYNEQFF

d_gene: .
abundance: .
j_gene: TRBJ1-2
v_gene: TRBV7-6
CDR3nt: TGTGCCAGCAGCTTAACCGAACAGGGCTACCTCGGCTACACCTTC
CDR3aa: CASSLTEQGYLGYTF

d_gene: TRBD1
abundance: .
j_gene: TRBJ2-7
v_gene: TRBV28
CDR3nt: TGTGCCAGCAGTTTTAGGACAGGAGAAGATTACGAGCAGTACTTC
CDR3aa: CASSFRTGEDYEQYF

d_gene: .
abundance: once
j_gene: TRBJ2-3
v_gene: TRBV2
CDR3nt: TGTGCCAGCAAGGGGGTTTGGACAGATACGCAGTATTTT
CDR3aa: CASKGVWTDTQYF

d_gene: .
abundance: .
j_gene: TRBJ2-6
v_gene: TRBV5-1
CDR3nt: TGCGCCAGCAGAGGGACCCTAACTGGGGCCAACGTCCTGACTTTC
CDR3aa: CASRGTLTGANVLTF

d_gene: TRBD1
abundance: .
j_gene: TRBJ2-7
v_gene: TRBV6-5
CDR3nt: TGTGCCAGCAGATACGGGACAGCGACCTACGAGCAGTACTTC
CDR3aa: CASRYGTATYEQYF

d_gene: TRBD1
abundance: .
j_gene: TRBJ2-7
v_gene: TRBV19
CDR3nt: TGTGCCAGTAGTATGGTGACAGGGGGTTACGAGCAGTACTTC
CDR3aa: CASSMVTGGYEQYF

d_gene: .
abundance: .
j_gene: TRBJ1-2
v_gene: TRBV19
CDR3nt: TGTGCCAGCAACAGGGCGGACTATGGCTACACCTTC
CDR3aa: CASNRADYGYTF

d_gene: .
abundance: .
j_gene: TRBJ2-1
v_gene: TRBV7-9
CDR3nt: TGTGCCAGCAGCTTAAGTGGGAGCTCCTACAATGAGCAGTTCTTC
CDR3aa: CASSLSGSSYNEQFF

d_gene: TRBD2
abundance: few
j_gene: TRBJ2-5
v_gene: TRBV15
CDR3nt: TGTGCCACCAGCAGAGGGACTAGCGGGAGGTTTGGGGAGACCCAGTACTTC
CDR3aa: CATSRGTSGRFGETQYF

d_gene: .
abundance: .
j_gene: TRBJ2-7
v_gene: TRBV6-5
CDR3nt: TGTGCCAGCAGGGAGGCCGATTACTTC
CDR3aa: CASREADYF

d_gene: .
abundance: .
j_gene: TRBJ2-4
v_gene: TRBV5-1
CDR3nt: TGCGCCAGCAGCTTGGCCGGGGGCATAGCCAAAAACATTCAGTACTTC
CDR3aa: CASSLAGGIAKNIQYF

d_gene: .
abundance: once
j_gene: TRBJ2-1
v_gene: TRBV10-3
CDR3nt: TGTGCCATCAGTGAGTACGAGACGAGCTCCTACAATGAGCAGTTCTTC
CDR3aa: CAISEYETSSYNEQFF

d_gene: .
abundance: .
j_gene: TRBJ1-2
v_gene: TRBV18
CDR3nt: TGTGCCAGCTCACCAAGGGAAAACTATGGCTACACCTTC
CDR3aa: CASSPRENYGYTF

d_gene: TRBD1
abundance: .
j_gene: TRBJ2-7
v_gene: TRBV29-1
CDR3nt: TGCAGCGTTAACGGGGACAGAGACTACGAGCAGTACTTC
CDR3aa: CSVNGDRDYEQYF

d_gene: .
abundance: .
j_gene: TRBJ1-4
v_gene: TRBV28
CDR3nt: TGTGCCAGCAGTTTTCTAATTCCAAAGGGGGATGAAAAACTGTTTTTT
CDR3aa: CASSFLIPKGDEKLFF

d_gene: .
abundance: .
j_gene: TRBJ1-6
v_gene: TRBV10-3
CDR3nt: TGTGCCATCAGCCTGGGGACAAGAGATTCACCCCTCCACTTT
CDR3aa: CAISLGTRDSPLHF

d_gene: TRBD2
abundance: .
j_gene: TRBJ2-7
v_gene: TRBV6-5
CDR3nt: TGTGCCAGCAGTTACTCTGGGACTAGGGCCTACGAGCAGTACTTC
CDR3aa: CASSYSGTRAYEQYF

d_gene: .
abundance: .
j_gene: TRBJ2-4
v_gene: TRBV2
CDR3nt: TGTGCCAGCAGTGAAGGGCAGCTACTAGCCAAAAACATTCAGTACTTC
CDR3aa: CASSEGQLLAKNIQYF

d_gene: .
abundance: .
j_gene: TRBJ1-3
v_gene: TRBV10-3
CDR3nt: TGTGCCACCAAGGACAGCGGCTCTGGAAACACCATATATTTT
CDR3aa: CATKDSGSGNTIYF

d_gene: TRBD2
abundance: .
j_gene: TRBJ2-3
v_gene: TRBV11-2
CDR3nt: TGTGCCAGCAGCCGCGTTATAGCGGGGACGGATACGCAGTATTTT
CDR3aa: CASSRVIAGTDTQYF

d_gene: .
abundance: .
j_gene: TRBJ1-2
v_gene: TRBV6-6
CDR3nt: TGTGCCAGCAGTTACTCGAATGTGGGCAGTAACTATGGCTACACCTTC
CDR3aa: CASSYSNVGSNYGYTF

d_gene: .
abundance: .
j_gene: TRBJ2-3
v_gene: TRBV28
CDR3nt: TGTGCCAGCAGTTTAAGGGGGTTCGGGCTTTCCTCTAGCACAGATACGCAGTATTTT
CDR3aa: CASSLRGFGLSSSTDTQYF

d_gene: .
abundance: once
j_gene: TRBJ1-1
v_gene: TRBV11-3
CDR3nt: TGTGCCAGCAGCTTAACGGTGAACACTGAAGCTTTCTTT
CDR3aa: CASSLTVNTEAFF

d_gene: .
abundance: .
j_gene: TRBJ2-1
v_gene: TRBV28
CDR3nt: TGTGCCAGCAGTTTATTAGCCCAACTCAACTACAATGAGCAGTTCTTC
CDR3aa: CASSLLAQLNYNEQFF

d_gene: .
abundance: few
j_gene: TRBJ2-5
v_gene: TRBV10-1
CDR3nt: TGCGCCAGCAGTGAAAGCCTCGGTGTGTCCCAGTACTTC
CDR3aa: CASSESLGVSQYF

d_gene: TRBD2
abundance: .
j_gene: TRBJ2-4
v_gene: TRBV28
CDR3nt: TGTGCCAGCAGTTTCGCGGGAGTCAAAAACATTCAGTACTTC
CDR3aa: CASSFAGVKNIQYF

d_gene: .
abundance: .
j_gene: TRBJ2-6
v_gene: TRBV18
CDR3nt: TGTGCCAGCTCAACTACGAGCTCTGGGGCCAACGTCCTGACTTTC
CDR3aa: CASSTTSSGANVLTF

d_gene: .
abundance: .
j_gene: TRBJ1-2
v_gene: TRBV2
CDR3nt: TGCGCCAGCAGTGAAGAGAGCATTGGTGGCTACACCTTC
CDR3aa: CASSEESIGGYTF

d_gene: .
abundance: once
j_gene: TRBJ1-6
v_gene: TRBV19
CDR3nt: TGTGCCAGTAGTATAGCCCGGGACCGAAGAGACTCACCCCTCCACTTT
CDR3aa: CASSIARDRRDSPLHF

d_gene: .
abundance: .
j_gene: TRBJ2-7
v_gene: TRBV27
CDR3nt: TGTGCCAGCAGATATACGGTTCTCGACCTCTACGAGCAGTACTTC
CDR3aa: CASRYTVLDLYEQYF

d_gene: .
abundance: .
j_gene: TRBJ2-1
v_gene: TRBV11-3
CDR3nt: TGTGCCAGCAGCTTACGTTGGGCGGCTGAGCAGTTCTTC
CDR3aa: CASSLRWAAEQFF